The rows below give T cell receptor beta chains drawn from one sample of a study of CD8 T cell repertoires and HIV-1 epitope variants. Which antigens these TCRs recognize remains unknown. TCRdb's table, derived via immunoSEQ multiplex PCR, lists solely in-frame clones and lacks some. The table shows a few thousand clones, with 60% to 80% occurring only once. The sample comprised cultured CD8+ T cells derived from PBMCs. These receptors were obtained from a male donor with HIV. The CDR3 runs from the conserved cysteine through the conserved F or W. The order of the fields is V gene, D gene, J gene, clone size, CDR3 DNA, CDR3 protein. A D gene is named only where the DNA matches it firmly. For some rows the clone size is stated as once, few or many, or as a class when expanded; others skip it.

>TRBV27|-|TRBJ2-7|-
TGTGCCAGCAGTAGGGGTCCTTCCTACGAGCAGTACTTC
CASSRGPSYEQYF
>TRBV7-2|-|TRBJ1-3|-
TGTGCCAGCAGCCCCCCCTCGGCCGGGACAGGAAACACCATATATTTT
CASSPPSAGTGNTIYF
>TRBV7-9|-|TRBJ2-1|-
TGTGCCAGCAGCAACGGACAGAGCTCCTACAATGAGCAGTTCTTC
CASSNGQSSYNEQFF
>TRBV6-5|TRBD2|TRBJ2-1|-
TGTGCCAGCACCGGACTAGCGGGAGATGGGGATGAGCAGTTCTTC
CASTGLAGDGDEQFF
>TRBV5-8|-|TRBJ1-3|once
TGTGCCAGCAGCTTGGGCCAAAATGTCGGAAACACCATATATTTT
CASSLGQNVGNTIYF
>TRBV28|TRBD1|TRBJ2-1|-
TGTGCCAGCAGTTTATCACAGGGGATATCCTACAATGAGCAGTTCTTC
CASSLSQGISYNEQFF
>TRBV5-8|-|TRBJ2-7|-
TGTGCCAGCAGCTTGTCCCACGAGCAGTACTTC
CASSLSHEQYF
>TRBV28|-|TRBJ2-7|-
TGTGCCAGCAGTTTAGGGGACGGTTCCTACGAGCAGTACTTC
CASSLGDGSYEQYF
>TRBV5-6|TRBD1|TRBJ2-2|-
TGTGCCAGCAGCTTGGGACAGGGAGTGTACACCGGGGAGCTGTTTTTT
CASSLGQGVYTGELFF
>TRBV7-9|-|TRBJ2-1|-
TGTGCCAGCAGCTTGGGGACAACGGAGCAGTTCTTC
CASSLGTTEQFF
>TRBV19|-|TRBJ1-5|once
TGTGCCAGTAGTAGGGGAAATAGCAATCAGCCCCAGCATTTT
CASSRGNSNQPQHF
>TRBV5-4|TRBD1|TRBJ1-1|-
TGTGCCAGCAGCTTGGGTCGGGGGGACAGGGTCACTGAAGCTTTCTTT
CASSLGRGDRVTEAFF
>TRBV5-8|TRBD2|TRBJ2-5|-
TGTGCCAGCAGCACCATAGCGGGAGGAGAGACCCAGTACTTC
CASSTIAGGETQYF
>TRBV19|-|TRBJ1-1|few
TGTGCCAGTAGTGATTACGGGGCTCTGAACACTGAAGCTTTCTTT
CASSDYGALNTEAFF
>TRBV19|-|TRBJ1-5|few
TGTGCCAGTAGTATAGTTGGCGGGGCGAATCAGCCCCAGCATTTT
CASSIVGGANQPQHF
>TRBV6-4|TRBD2|TRBJ2-3|few
TGTGCCAGCAGTGACTCAACTAGCGGGGGGGCAGATACGCAGTATTTT
CASSDSTSGGADTQYF
>TRBV27|TRBD1|TRBJ1-1|-
TGTGCCAGCAGTGCACCGGGACAGGGGGAGTTAACCCTCGGATCGGAAGCTTTCTTT
CASSAPGQGELTLGSEAFF
>TRBV14|-|TRBJ1-1|-
TGTGCCAGCAGCCAAGTTGAAGCGGGCACTGAAGCTTTCTTT
CASSQVEAGTEAFF
>TRBV15|-|TRBJ2-2|-
TGTGCCACCAGCTTCCGGGCTACGGAAACCGGGGAGCTGTTTTTT
CATSFRATETGELFF
>TRBV11-2|-|TRBJ1-3|once
TGTGCCAGCAGCTTTCCCCGTGCGGGAGTTGGTGGAAACACCATATATTTT
CASSFPRAGVGGNTIYF
>TRBV27|TRBD1|TRBJ2-7|few
TGTGCCAGCAGTCTATCCTCCGGGACAGGGGGCTACGAGCAGTACTTC
CASSLSSGTGGYEQYF
>TRBV28|-|TRBJ2-1|-
TGTGCCAGCAGGGCGACGGGGGGCATTAGGGGGAACAATGAGCAGTTCTTC
CASRATGGIRGNNEQFF
>TRBV7-9|TRBD2|TRBJ2-2|-
TGTGCCAGCAGCAGGGGACTAGACGTCGGGGAGCTGTTTTTT
CASSRGLDVGELFF
>TRBV7-9|-|TRBJ1-5|-
TGTGCCAGCAGCTTAGGTACAGATCAGCCCCAGCATTTT
CASSLGTDQPQHF
>TRBV30|TRBD1|TRBJ1-2|-
TGTGCCTGGAGTGGTGGACAGGGCGGAGACTATGGCTACACCTTC
CAWSGGQGGDYGYTF
>TRBV18|-|TRBJ1-4|once
TGTGCCAGCTCACCGTCCCCTGTGGATGAAAAACTGTTTTTT
CASSPSPVDEKLFF
>TRBV7-5|-|TRBJ2-7|-
TGTGCCAGCAGCTTGGGACAGTACCTTCGTGAGCAGTACTTC
CASSLGQYLREQYF
>TRBV7-6|TRBD1|TRBJ2-1|-
TGTGCCAGCAGCTTTGGGACAGGGGTCGATGAGCAGTTCTTC
CASSFGTGVDEQFF
>TRBV11-3|-|TRBJ2-1|-
TGTGCCAGCCAGACCAAGGGCTACAATGAGCAGTTCTTC
CASQTKGYNEQFF
>TRBV7-9|-|TRBJ2-1|-
TGTGCCAGCAGCCACCCTTACAATGAGCAGTTCTTC
CASSHPYNEQFF
>TRBV7-3|TRBD1|TRBJ1-2|-
TGTGCCAGCAGCGCGACAGGGGGCTATGGCTACACCTTC
CASSATGGYGYTF
>TRBV6-4|-|TRBJ1-2|-
TGTGCCAGCAGTGTCGAGCCGGGACAAAGCTATGGCTACACCTTC
CASSVEPGQSYGYTF
>TRBV15|-|TRBJ1-1|few
TGTGCCACCAGCAGAGACCGAGGGTGGTGGACTGAAGCTTTCTTT
CATSRDRGWWTEAFF
>TRBV30|-|TRBJ1-4|-
TGTGCCTGGAGTGTTGGTGAGGAAAAACTGTTTTTT
CAWSVGEEKLFF
>TRBV27|-|TRBJ2-1|-
TGTGCCAGCAGTTTATCCGCGTACAATGAGCAGTTCTTC
CASSLSAYNEQFF
>TRBV28|-|TRBJ2-7|few
TGTGCCAGCAGTTTATTAGACAGCTACGAGCAGTACTTC
CASSLLDSYEQYF
>TRBV29-1|-|TRBJ2-1|-
TGCAGCGTTGATGGGGGTAATCCGGCGGGGTCATACAATGAGCAGTTCTTC
CSVDGGNPAGSYNEQFF
>TRBV2|TRBD1|TRBJ1-4|-
TGTGCCAGCAGGGGGACAGGGGAGTATGAAAAACTGTTTTTT
CASRGTGEYEKLFF
>TRBV25-1|-|TRBJ2-2|-
TGTGCCAGCAGTGAAGTGGGACTGCAGAACACCGGGGAGCTGTTTTTT
CASSEVGLQNTGELFF
>TRBV19|TRBD2|TRBJ2-1|-
TGTGCCAGTAGTATTACGGCGGGGGGGTCAGTACAGGAGCAGTTCTTC
CASSITAGGSVQEQFF
>TRBV4-1|-|TRBJ1-6|few
TGCGCCAGCAGCCAAGCCGCCGGGGTTGCCCCCCTCCACTTT
CASSQAAGVAPLHF
>TRBV11-2|-|TRBJ2-7|-
TGTGCCAGCAGCTCTGCAGACATCTCCTACGAGCAGTACTTC
CASSSADISYEQYF
>TRBV27|-|TRBJ2-2|few
TGTGCCAGCAGTTTCGGGGTGAACACCGGGGAGCTGTTTTTT
CASSFGVNTGELFF
>TRBV7-6|-|TRBJ2-1|-
TGTGCCAGCAGCGGTCTCAATGAGCAGTTCTTC
CASSGLNEQFF
>TRBV14|TRBD1|TRBJ2-7|-
TGTGCCAGCAGCCAGACAGGGAGCCTACTCTACGAGCAGTACTTC
CASSQTGSLLYEQYF
>TRBV27|-|TRBJ1-4|-
TGTGCCAGCAGTTTATTTTCAGGGGTCGGCGAAAAACTGTTTTTT
CASSLFSGVGEKLFF
>TRBV11-3|TRBD1|TRBJ1-5|-
TGTGCCAGCAGATTTAGATTTGACAGGGGGATTGAAAGTCAGCCCCAGCATTTT
CASRFRFDRGIESQPQHF
>TRBV9|-|TRBJ1-1|few
TGTGCCAGCAGCGCTACAGGGAATAGGAACACTGAAGCTTTCTTT
CASSATGNRNTEAFF
>TRBV28|TRBD1|TRBJ2-1|-
TGTGCCAGCAGTATCGGGACAGGAGACTACAATGAGCAGTTCTTC
CASSIGTGDYNEQFF
>TRBV28|-|TRBJ1-2|-
TGTGCCAGCAGTTTAGAAGGGTACCCACTTTGGGGCTACACCTTC
CASSLEGYPLWGYTF
>TRBV5-8|TRBD2|TRBJ2-1|-
TGTGCCAGCAGCGAGAGCCCTGGACTAGGGCTCAATGAGCAGTTCTTC
CASSESPGLGLNEQFF
>TRBV6-5|TRBD2|TRBJ2-1|-
TGTGCCAGCAGTTACGCGGGGGGATCCTACAATGAGCAGTTCTTC
CASSYAGGSYNEQFF
>TRBV13|-|TRBJ2-7|-
TGTGCCAGCAGCTTGGGACCGCCGACTGCCTCCTACGAGCAGTACTTC
CASSLGPPTASYEQYF
>TRBV28|-|TRBJ2-1|-
TGTGCCAGCAGTTGGGAATACAATGAGCAGTTCTTC
CASSWEYNEQFF
>TRBV7-2|TRBD1|TRBJ1-4|-
TGTGCCAGCAGCTTATATTCGACAGGGATTAATGAAAAACTGTTTTTT
CASSLYSTGINEKLFF
>TRBV7-9|-|TRBJ1-4|few
TGTGCCAGCAGCTATGGGCCCTCACGGGATGAAAAACTGTTTTTT
CASSYGPSRDEKLFF
>TRBV28|-|TRBJ2-7|-
TGTGCCAGCAGTTTCGGCTCCTACGAGCAGTACTTC
CASSFGSYEQYF
>TRBV6-5|-|TRBJ2-7|-
TGTGCCAGCAGACCTATTGGGGGCTACGAGCAGTACTTC
CASRPIGGYEQYF
>TRBV18|-|TRBJ2-7|few
TGTGCCAGCTCACCAACGGGGGACGGCTACGAGCAGTACTTC
CASSPTGDGYEQYF
>TRBV19|-|TRBJ2-2|once
TGTGCCAGTAGGCGAACTACCGGGGAGCTGTTTTTT
CASRRTTGELFF